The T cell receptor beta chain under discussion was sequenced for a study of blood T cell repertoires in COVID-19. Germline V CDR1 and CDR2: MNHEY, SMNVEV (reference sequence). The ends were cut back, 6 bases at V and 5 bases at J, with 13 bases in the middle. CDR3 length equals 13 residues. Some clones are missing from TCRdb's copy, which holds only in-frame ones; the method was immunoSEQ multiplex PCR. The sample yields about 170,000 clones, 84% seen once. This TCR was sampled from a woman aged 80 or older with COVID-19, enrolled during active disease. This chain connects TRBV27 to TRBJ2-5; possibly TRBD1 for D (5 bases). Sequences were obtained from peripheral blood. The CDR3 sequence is CASSQGLFETQYF. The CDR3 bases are TGTGCCAGCAGCCAGGGATTGTTCGAGACCCAGTACTTC.